This TCR beta chain was recorded in a study of beta chain features in type 1 diabetes. For the study at large: Age, gender and cell yields were alike across patients and healthy donors. Study-wide findings and caveats: Any HLA type influence on TCRB rearrangement was left unresolved here. There was a moderate but significant shortening of TCRB CDR3s in all four CD4+ subsets of Type 1 diabetes patients.

The sequenced template was cDNA made from the entire isolated RNA. Naive, central memory and regulatory T cell samples produced a mean of around 4 million reads. Libraries were prepared by immunoSEQ multiplex PCR; TCRdb keeps only in-frame clonotypes and omits some of them. The sample includes 250,000 to 350,000 clones, about 13% of them seen just once. The CDR3 runs to 15 residues. CDR1 and CDR2 from the germline V gene are MDHEN and SYDVKM. The ends were cut back, 2 bases at V and 3 bases at J, with 13 bases in the middle. This clone turned up a few times. The target antigen is unknown. Stem cell-like memory, regulatory, central memory and naive CD4+ cells were sorted via CD45RO/CCR7/CD25/CD127/CD95/CD27.

The sample comprised naive CD4+ T cells from blood. The chain joins TRBV28 to TRBJ2-5; a possible D gene is TRBD2 (7 bases). The clonotype comes from a man aged 25-40 years with type 1 diabetes. The CDR3 loop reads CASSLAGASEETQYF. The CDR3 region has the DNA TGTGCCAGCAGTTTAGCGGGGGCCTCTGAAGAGACCCAGTACTTC.